Below, 25 T cell receptor beta chains from the same sample are listed, as sequenced in a study of T-cell memory formation after mild COVID-19. TCRdb independently ran MiXCR on the 5' RACE reads; one entry per CDR3 protein. The sample yields 400,000 to 500,000 distinct CDR3 sequences, roughly 17% seen once. Sequenced: PBMCs or a T cell subset sorted from them (not recorded which). The receptor set was obtained from a young man who had mild COVID-19 (a few samples of this study predate the infection). Cell type and time point are not known.

This clonotype was detected many times. The CDR3 is CASRAGGGEDSPLHF. For the CDR3, the DNA is TGTGCCAGCAGGGCCGGAGGGGGCGAGGATTCACCCCTCCACTTT. The chain uses TRBV12-3 or TRBV12-4 and TRBJ1-6; 7 bases match TRBD1. V lost 6 bases to trimming and J lost 8 bases; unmatched junction nucleotides: 10. The CDR3 contains 15 residues.

A few counts support this clonotype. The CDR3 reads CASSEGGQVEQYV. As DNA, the CDR3 is TGTGCCAGCAGTGAAGGGGGACAGGTGGAGCAGTACGTC. V gene TRBV2 combines with J gene TRBJ2-7; 8 positions agree with TRBD1. The CDR3 is 13 amino acids. The germline V gene has CDR1 SNHLY and CDR2 FYNNEI. Trimming at V came to 1 base and at J to 7 bases, leaving 3 bases not matched to a gene.

The CDR3 nucleotides read TGTGCCACCAGTGATTTGCCCAGGGACACCGGGGAGCTGTTTTTT. As protein: CATSDLPRDTGELFF. The rearrangement links TRBV24-1 to TRBJ2-2; D may be TRBD1 (5 bases). V lost 0 bases to trimming and J lost 3 bases, with 7 bases between them. Germline CDR1 KGHDR, CDR2 SFDVKD. The CDR3 loop spans 15 amino acids.

This clonotype was seen at least ten times. The V and J genes are TRBV6-2 or TRBV6-3 and TRBJ1-1, with D perhaps matching TRBD1 (5 bases). There are 17 residues in the CDR3. Trimming pared 1 base from V and 4 bases from J, leaving 19 bases between. The germline gives CDR1 MNHEY, CDR2 SVGEGT. The CDR3 region is CASSYFLTGRYVTEAFF. The CDR3 DNA is TGTGCCAGCAGTTACTTCCTAACAGGTAGATACGTCACTGAAGCTTTCTTT.

The chain joins TRBV5-1 to TRBJ2-2; no clear D. The V end was cut by 9 bases, the J end by 0 bases, with 12 bases between. The CDR3 loop spans 14 amino acids. From germline, CDR1 is SGHRS and CDR2 YFSETQ. CDR3 in DNA: TGCGCCACCTCGGCCTCGACGAACACCGGGGAGCTGTTTTTT. Residues: CATSASTNTGELFF. The whole variable domain, remainder taken from reference TRBV5-1 and TRBJ2-2, is KAGVTQTPRYLIKTRGQQVTLSCSPISGHRSVSWYQQTPGQGLQFLFEYFSETQRNKGNFPGRFSGRQFSNSRSEMNVSTLELGDSALYLCATSASTNTGELFFGEGSRLTVL.

This clonotype has just a few counts. The genes are TRBV29-1 and TRBJ1-5, with a possible D match to TRBD1 (5 bases). V was clipped by 6 bases and J by 2 bases, with 14 bases between them. Germline V gene lookup returns CDR1 SQVTM and CDR2 ANQGSEA. There are 14 residues in the CDR3. The CDR3 loop reads CSVADSLGNQPQHF. CDR3 nucleotides: TGCAGCGTCGCTGACAGTCTCGGCAATCAGCCCCAGCATTTT.

This clonotype showed up just a few times. The genes are TRBV29-1 and TRBJ1-3; D gene uncertain. This CDR3 spans 13 amino acids. Trimming left V 7 bases short and J 0 bases short, with 10 bases between. The germline CDR1 and CDR2 sequences are SQVTM and ANQGSEA. The CDR3 region is CSGQQSSGNTIYF. CDR3 bases: TGCAGCGGCCAACAGAGCTCTGGAAACACCATATATTTT.

The V and J genes are TRBV27 and TRBJ2-7; 9 positions match TRBD1. Germline V gene lookup returns CDR1 MNHEY and CDR2 SMNVEV (reference sequence). Trimming cost V 2 bases and J 4 bases; bases outside gene matches: 21. The CDR3 runs to 20 residues. Here the CDR3 reads CASSLLGTGNDYYPLYEQYF. The CDR3 DNA reads TGTGCCAGCAGTTTACTGGGGACAGGGAACGACTACTATCCCCTTTACGAGCAGTACTTC.

The chain couples TRBV6-5 to TRBJ2-7, with 10 bases lining up with TRBD1. From germline, CDR1 is MNHEY and CDR2 SVGAGI. V lost 4 bases, J lost 4 bases, and 10 bases stayed unmatched. CDR3 size: 16 residues. CDR3 residues: CASSSPGQGLGYEQYV. CDR3 in DNA: TGTGCCAGCAGTTCCCCGGGACAGGGGTTAGGGTACGAGCAGTACGTC.

The chain recombines TRBV6-2 or TRBV6-3 with TRBJ1-5, with 10 bases that match TRBD1. V lost 6 bases, J lost 6 bases, and 2 bases stayed unmatched. CDR1 and CDR2 (germline): MNHEY, SVGEGT. The CDR3 has 13 residues. CDR3: CASRGQGTQPQHF. DNA of the CDR3: TGTGCCAGCAGGGGACAGGGGACTCAGCCCCAGCATTTT.

This clonotype was counted at least ten times. The rearrangement links TRBV12-3 or TRBV12-4 to TRBJ2-3, with D perhaps assigned TRBD1 or TRBD2 (5 bases each). This CDR3 region has 14 residues. Trimming took 3 bases from V and 10 from J, leaving 17 bases between them. Here the CDR3 reads CASSLSGTGLAQYF. The CDR3 DNA reads as TGTGCCAGCAGTTTGTCAGGGACGGGCCTGGCGCAGTATTTT.

The table lists this clonotype with a count of one. V is TRBV7-2 and J is TRBJ1-5; a weak D match, TRBD1 (6 bases). Germline V gives CDR1 SGHTA, CDR2 FQGNSA. The germline V and J ends were trimmed by 1 base and 11 bases, with 18 bases remaining between them. The CDR3 extends over 15 amino acids. The CDR3 loop is CASSLGGQGRSAQHF. As DNA, the CDR3 is TGTGCCAGCAGCTTAGGGGGGCAGGGACGGAGTGCCCAGCATTTT.

The table lists this clonotype with a few counts. The CDR3 spells CASSQDRAGLYNEQFF. The CDR3, as DNA: TGTGCCAGCAGCCAAGATCGAGCGGGGCTCTACAATGAGCAGTTCTTC. This chain uses TRBV4-2 with TRBJ2-1, with TRBD2 matching 7 bases. This CDR3 comprises 16 residues. The V segment lost 0 bases and the J segment 3 bases; nucleotides outside the gene matches: 5. Germline-derived CDR1 and CDR2 are LGHNA and YNFKEQ.

CDR3 loop: CASSQRPYGETQYF. Written as DNA, the CDR3 is TGTGCCAGCAGCCAACGCCCCTACGGGGAGACCCAGTACTTC. The chain carries TRBV7-9 and TRBJ2-5; D gene unclear. The germline V and J ends were trimmed by 5 bases and 5 bases, with 15 bases remaining between them. Germline V gene lookup returns CDR1 SEHNR and CDR2 FQNEAQ (reference sequence). The CDR3 contains 14 residues.

In its sample, this clonotype was seen many times. The chain couples TRBV7-3 to TRBJ1-1; D is ambiguous. CDR1 SGHTA and CDR2 FQGTGA come from the germline V gene. V shed 1 base and J shed 0 bases, with 3 bases lying between them. This CDR3 region has 13 residues. CDR3 loop: CASSLSLNTEAFF. The CDR3 DNA sequence: TGTGCCAGCAGCTTAAGTTTGAACACTGAAGCTTTCTTT.

V gene TRBV4-2 combines with J gene TRBJ2-7, with D perhaps TRBD1 (5 bases). Germline-derived CDR1 and CDR2 are LGHNA and YNFKEQ. V was cut by 1 base and J by 5 bases, with 12 bases left in between. The CDR3 sequence is 14 residues long. The CDR3 spells CASSQVQGLDEQYF. CDR3 in DNA: TGTGCCAGCAGCCAAGTCCAGGGTCTAGACGAGCAGTACTTC.

J is TRBJ2-3 and V is TRBV2; D is uncertain. The length of the CDR3 is 14 residues. From germline, CDR1 is SNHLY and CDR2 FYNNEI. Trimming stripped 4 bases from V and 2 bases from J, with 10 bases between. CDR3 region: CASSVQGNTDTQYF. The CDR3 nucleotides read TGTGCCAGCAGTGTCCAAGGGAACACAGATACGCAGTATTTT.

Ten or more counts support this clonotype. The V call is TRBV5-1, the J call TRBJ2-5; no reliable D call. Trimming stripped 1 base from V and 5 bases from J, with 9 bases between. The germline V gene encodes CDR1 SGHRS and CDR2 YFSETQ. This CDR3 contains 13 residues. This CDR3 is CASSLLGSETQYF. The CDR3 region has the DNA TGCGCCAGCAGCTTGTTGGGTTCGGAGACCCAGTACTTC. Variable domain in full (rest from reference TRBV5-1 and TRBJ2-5): KAGVTQTPRYLIKTRGQQVTLSCSPISGHRSVSWYQQTPGQGLQFLFEYFSETQRNKGNFPGRFSGRQFSNSRSEMNVSTLELGDSALYLCASSLLGSETQYFGPGTRLLVL.

This clonotype was recorded at least ten times. V and J are TRBV5-1 and TRBJ1-5; D might be TRBD1 (5 bases). Germline V gene lookup returns CDR1 SGHRS and CDR2 YFSETQ. CDR3 size: 15 residues. V was pared by 4 bases and J by 7 bases, with 18 bases between. CDR3 nucleotide sequence: TGCGCCAGCAGCGAACTGGGGGGGATGGGCCAGCCCCAGCATTTT. It is translated as CASSELGGMGQPQHF.

The rearrangement links TRBV7-2 to TRBJ2-7; no definite D call. Trimming took 5 bases from V and 6 from J, leaving 14 bases between them. The germline V gene has CDR1 SGHTA and CDR2 FQGNSA. The CDR3 has 13 residues. The CDR3 region is CASSLPVQAEQYF. As DNA, the CDR3 is TGTGCCAGCAGCCTACCTGTGCAGGCCGAGCAGTACTTC.

This clonotype appeared a few times. V and J are TRBV7-2 and TRBJ2-1, with TRBD2 as a possible D gene (5 bases). The CDR3 loop spans 13 amino acids. The V end lost 7 bases, the J end lost 0 bases, and 7 bases lay between the germline ends. The germline V gene encodes CDR1 SGHTA and CDR2 FQGNSA. CDR3 nucleotide sequence: TGTGCCAGCATGGGGAGCTCCTACAATGAGCAGTTCTTC. Protein: CASMGSSYNEQFF.

This rearrangement joins TRBV6-5 to TRBJ2-4, with D unclear. The germline V and J ends were trimmed by 2 bases and 10 bases, with 12 bases remaining between them. Per germline, CDR1 MNHEY and CDR2 SVGAGI. CDR3 length: 13 residues. CDR3 region: CASSYGPGQIQYF. The CDR3 DNA reads as TGTGCCAGCAGTTACGGGCCGGGCCAAATTCAGTACTTC.

The V call is TRBV7-2, the J call TRBJ1-6, with 8 nucleotides matching TRBD1. CDR3 length equals 16 residues. Germline V gene lookup returns CDR1 SGHTA and CDR2 FQGNSA. V shed 6 bases and J 10 bases; nucleotides not matched to a gene: 14. In nucleotides, the CDR3 is TGTGCCAGCAGGTCCCAGGGGGCGGTCGGAATATCACCCCTCCACTTT. This encodes CASRSQGAVGISPLHF.

The V and J genes are TRBV7-3 and TRBJ2-1; D ambiguous. The CDR3 spans 12 residues. Germline V gene lookup returns CDR1 SGHTA and CDR2 FQGTGA. V dropped 5 bases and J dropped 8 bases, with 10 bases sitting between them. As DNA, the CDR3 is TGTGCCAGCAGCCTAGGGATGGATGAGCAGTTCTTC. Amino acids: CASSLGMDEQFF.

The V gene is TRBV7-6, the J gene TRBJ2-7, with D unclear. V was cut by 0 bases and J by 6 bases, with 12 bases left in between. Per the germline V gene, CDR1 is SGHVS and CDR2 is FNYEAQ. The CDR3 contains 14 residues. For the CDR3, the DNA is TGTGCCAGCAGCTTAGCCAATCCCGGCGGCGAGCAGTACTTC. Its translation: CASSLANPGGEQYF.